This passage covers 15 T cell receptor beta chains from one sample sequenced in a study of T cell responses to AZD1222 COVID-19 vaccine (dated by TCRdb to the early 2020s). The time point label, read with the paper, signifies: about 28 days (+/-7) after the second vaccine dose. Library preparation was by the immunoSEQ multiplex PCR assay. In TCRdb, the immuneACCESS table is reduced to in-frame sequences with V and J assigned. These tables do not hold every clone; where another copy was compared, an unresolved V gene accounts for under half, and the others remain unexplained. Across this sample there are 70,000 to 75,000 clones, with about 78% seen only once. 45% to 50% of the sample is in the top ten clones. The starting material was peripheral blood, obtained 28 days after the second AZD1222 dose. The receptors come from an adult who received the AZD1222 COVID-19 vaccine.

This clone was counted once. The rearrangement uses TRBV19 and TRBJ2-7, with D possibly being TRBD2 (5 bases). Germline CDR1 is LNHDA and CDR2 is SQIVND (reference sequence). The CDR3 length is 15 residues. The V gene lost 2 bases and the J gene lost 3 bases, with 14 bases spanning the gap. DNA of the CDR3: TGTGCCAGTAGTATATCCGGGGATCTTTACTACGAGCAGTACTTC. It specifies CASSISGDLYYEQYF. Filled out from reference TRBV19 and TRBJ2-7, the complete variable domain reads DGGITQSPKYLFRKEGQNVTLSCEQNLNHDAMYWYRQDPGQGLRLIYYSQIVNDFQKGDIAEGYSVSREKKESFPLTVTSAQKNPTAFYLCASSISGDLYYEQYFGPGTRLTVT.

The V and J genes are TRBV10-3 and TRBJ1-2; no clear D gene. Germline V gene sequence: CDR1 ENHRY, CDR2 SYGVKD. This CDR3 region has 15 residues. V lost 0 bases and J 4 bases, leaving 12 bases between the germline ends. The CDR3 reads CAISESVSSGYGYTF. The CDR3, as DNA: TGTGCCATCAGTGAGTCGGTCAGTTCTGGCTATGGCTACACCTTC.

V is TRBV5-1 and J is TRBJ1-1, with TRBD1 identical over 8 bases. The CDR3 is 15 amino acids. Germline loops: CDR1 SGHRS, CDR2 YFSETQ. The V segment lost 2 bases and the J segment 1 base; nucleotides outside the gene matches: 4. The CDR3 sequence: CASSFTGGSNTEAFF. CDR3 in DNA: TGCGCCAGCAGCTTCACAGGGGGGTCGAACACTGAAGCTTTCTTT. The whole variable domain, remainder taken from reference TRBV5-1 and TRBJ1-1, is KAGVTQTPRYLIKTRGQQVTLSCSPISGHRSVSWYQQTPGQGLQFLFEYFSETQRNKGNFPGRFSGRQFSNSRSEMNVSTLELGDSALYLCASSFTGGSNTEAFFGQGTRLTVV.

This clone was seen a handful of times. CDR3 loop: CATQKDREGEAFF. CDR3 coding DNA: TGTGCCACCCAGAAAGACAGGGAGGGTGAAGCTTTCTTT. This sequence joins TRBV7-9 and TRBJ1-1, with 7 bases fitting TRBD1. The CDR3 consists of 13 residues. Germline lookup yields CDR1 SEHNR and CDR2 FQNEAQ (reference sequence). V shed 10 bases and J 7 bases; nucleotides not matched to a gene: 12.

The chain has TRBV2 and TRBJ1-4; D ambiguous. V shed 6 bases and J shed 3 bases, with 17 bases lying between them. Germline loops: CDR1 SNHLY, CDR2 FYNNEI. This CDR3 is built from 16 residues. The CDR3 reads CASRLWAAGANEKLFF. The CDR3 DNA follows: TGTGCCAGCAGATTGTGGGCCGCCGGGGCTAATGAAAAACTGTTTTTT.

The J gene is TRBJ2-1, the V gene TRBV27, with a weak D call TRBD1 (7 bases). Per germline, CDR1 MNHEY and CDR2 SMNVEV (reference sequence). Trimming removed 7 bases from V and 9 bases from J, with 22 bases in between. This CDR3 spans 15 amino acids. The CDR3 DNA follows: TGTGCCAGCACCCAGGGGGGTAGCGGTCACCCTGAGCAGTTCTTC. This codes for CASTQGGSGHPEQFF.

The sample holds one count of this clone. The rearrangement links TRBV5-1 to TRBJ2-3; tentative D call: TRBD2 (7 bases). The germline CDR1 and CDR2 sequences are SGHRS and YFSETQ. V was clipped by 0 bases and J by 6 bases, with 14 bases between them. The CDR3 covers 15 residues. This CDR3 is CASSLAGLGGDTQYF. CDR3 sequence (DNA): TGCGCCAGCAGCTTGGCTGGACTAGGGGGGGATACGCAGTATTTT. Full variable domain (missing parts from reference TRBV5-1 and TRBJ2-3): KAGVTQTPRYLIKTRGQQVTLSCSPISGHRSVSWYQQTPGQGLQFLFEYFSETQRNKGNFPGRFSGRQFSNSRSEMNVSTLELGDSALYLCASSLAGLGGDTQYFGPGTRLTVL.

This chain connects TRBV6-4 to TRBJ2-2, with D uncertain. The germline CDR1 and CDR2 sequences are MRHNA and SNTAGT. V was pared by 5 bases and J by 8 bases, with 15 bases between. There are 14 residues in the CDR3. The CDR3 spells CASSLLADGGELFF. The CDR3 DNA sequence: TGTGCCAGCAGTCTCTTGGCAGATGGTGGGGAGCTGTTTTTT.

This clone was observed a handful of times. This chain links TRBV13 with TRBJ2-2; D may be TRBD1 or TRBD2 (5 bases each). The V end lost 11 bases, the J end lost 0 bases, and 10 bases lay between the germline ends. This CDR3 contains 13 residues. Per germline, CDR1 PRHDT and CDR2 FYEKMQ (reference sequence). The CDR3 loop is CAARGANTGELFF. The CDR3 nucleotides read TGTGCCGCACGAGGGGCGAACACCGGGGAGCTGTTTTTT.

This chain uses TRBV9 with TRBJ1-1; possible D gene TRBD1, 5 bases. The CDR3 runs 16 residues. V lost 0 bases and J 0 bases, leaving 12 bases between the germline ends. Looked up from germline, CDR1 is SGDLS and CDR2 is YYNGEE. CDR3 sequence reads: CASSVGQGGMNTEAFF. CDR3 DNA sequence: TGTGCCAGCAGCGTAGGGCAGGGAGGGATGAACACTGAAGCTTTCTTT.

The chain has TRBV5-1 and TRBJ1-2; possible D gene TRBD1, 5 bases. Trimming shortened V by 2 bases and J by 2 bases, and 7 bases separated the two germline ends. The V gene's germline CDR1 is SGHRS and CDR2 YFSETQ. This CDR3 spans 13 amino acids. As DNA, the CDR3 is TGCGCCAGCAGCTTTGAGGGGAACTATGGCTACACCTTC. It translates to CASSFEGNYGYTF.

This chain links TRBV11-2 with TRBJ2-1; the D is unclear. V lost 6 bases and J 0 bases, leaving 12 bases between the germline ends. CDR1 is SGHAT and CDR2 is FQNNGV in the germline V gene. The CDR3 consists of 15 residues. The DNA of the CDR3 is TGTGCCAGCAGGAAAGAGGTATCCTCCTACAATGAGCAGTTCTTC. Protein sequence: CASRKEVSSYNEQFF.

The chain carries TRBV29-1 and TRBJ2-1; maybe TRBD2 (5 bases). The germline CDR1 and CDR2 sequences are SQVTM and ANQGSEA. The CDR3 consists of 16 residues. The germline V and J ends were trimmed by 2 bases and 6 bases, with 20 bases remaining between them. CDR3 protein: CSVEHNRGNAGNEQFF. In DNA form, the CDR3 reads TGCAGCGTTGAACACAATCGGGGAAACGCCGGCAATGAGCAGTTCTTC.

The CDR3 sequence: CASSQRGGTGNTIYF. CDR3 in DNA: TGTGCCAGCAGCCAGCGGGGAGGGACTGGAAACACCATATATTTT. The rearrangement joins TRBV3-1 (or the pseudogene TRBV3-2) to TRBJ1-3; D unresolved. This CDR3 contains 15 residues. Germline values: CDR1 LGHDT, CDR2 YNNKEL (reference sequence). V lost 3 bases to trimming and J lost 2 bases, with 11 bases between them.

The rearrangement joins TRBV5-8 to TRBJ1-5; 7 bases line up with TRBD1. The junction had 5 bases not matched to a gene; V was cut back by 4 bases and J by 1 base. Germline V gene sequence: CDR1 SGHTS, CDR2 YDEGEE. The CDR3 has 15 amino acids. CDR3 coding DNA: TGTGCCAGCAGCCCAGGGGACAGCAGCAATCAGCCCCAGCATTTT. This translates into CASSPGDSSNQPQHF.